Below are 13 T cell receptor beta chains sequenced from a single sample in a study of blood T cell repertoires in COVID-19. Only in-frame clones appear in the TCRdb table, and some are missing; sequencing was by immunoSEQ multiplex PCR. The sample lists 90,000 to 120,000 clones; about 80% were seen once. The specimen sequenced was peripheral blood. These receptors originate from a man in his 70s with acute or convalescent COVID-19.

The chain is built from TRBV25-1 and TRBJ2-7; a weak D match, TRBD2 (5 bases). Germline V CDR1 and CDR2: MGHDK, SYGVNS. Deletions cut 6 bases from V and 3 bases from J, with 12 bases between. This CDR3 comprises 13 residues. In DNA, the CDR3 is TGTGCCAGCAGAAAGGACGGGGTCTACGAGCAGTACTTC. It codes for CASRKDGVYEQYF.

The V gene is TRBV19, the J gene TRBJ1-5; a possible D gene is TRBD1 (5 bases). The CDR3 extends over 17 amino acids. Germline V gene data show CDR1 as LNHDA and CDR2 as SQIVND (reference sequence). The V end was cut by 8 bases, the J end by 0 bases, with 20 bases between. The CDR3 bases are TGTGCCAGTGACACTCTAAAGGGGAAATATAGCAATCAGCCCCAGCATTTT. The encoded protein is CASDTLKGKYSNQPQHF.

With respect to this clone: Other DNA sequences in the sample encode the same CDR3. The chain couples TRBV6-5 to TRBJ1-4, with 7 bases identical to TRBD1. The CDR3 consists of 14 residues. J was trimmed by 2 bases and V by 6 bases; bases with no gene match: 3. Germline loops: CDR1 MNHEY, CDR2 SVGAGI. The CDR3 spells CASSLQGTNEKLFF. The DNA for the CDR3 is TGTGCCAGCAGCCTACAGGGGACTAATGAAAAACTGTTTTTT.

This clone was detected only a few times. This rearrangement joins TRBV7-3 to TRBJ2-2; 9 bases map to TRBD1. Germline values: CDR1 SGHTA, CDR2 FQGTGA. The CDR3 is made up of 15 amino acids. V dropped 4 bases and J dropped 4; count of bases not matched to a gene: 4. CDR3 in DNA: TGTGCCAGCAGCTCGGGACAGGGAAGCACCGGGGAGCTGTTTTTT. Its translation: CASSSGQGSTGELFF.

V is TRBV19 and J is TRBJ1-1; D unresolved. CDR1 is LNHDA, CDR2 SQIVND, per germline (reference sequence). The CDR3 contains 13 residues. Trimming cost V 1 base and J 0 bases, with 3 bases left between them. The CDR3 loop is CASSIAMNTEAFF. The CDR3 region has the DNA TGTGCCAGTAGTATAGCTATGAACACTGAAGCTTTCTTT. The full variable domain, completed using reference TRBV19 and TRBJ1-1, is DGGITQSPKYLFRKEGQNVTLSCEQNLNHDAMYWYRQDPGQGLRLIYYSQIVNDFQKGDIAEGYSVSREKKESFPLTVTSAQKNPTAFYLCASSIAMNTEAFFGQGTRLTVV.

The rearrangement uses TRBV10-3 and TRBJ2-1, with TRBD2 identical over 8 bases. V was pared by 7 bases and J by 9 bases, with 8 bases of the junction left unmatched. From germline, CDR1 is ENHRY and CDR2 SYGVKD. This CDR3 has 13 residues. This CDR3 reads CAIKLTSEGEQFF. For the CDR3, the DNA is TGTGCCATCAAGTTGACTAGCGAGGGTGAGCAGTTCTTC.

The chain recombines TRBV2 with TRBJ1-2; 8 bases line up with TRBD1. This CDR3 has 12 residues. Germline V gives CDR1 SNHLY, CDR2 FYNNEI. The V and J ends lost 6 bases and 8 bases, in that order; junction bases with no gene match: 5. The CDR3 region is CASRTGAGGYTF. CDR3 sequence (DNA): TGTGCCAGCAGGACAGGGGCGGGAGGCTACACCTTC.

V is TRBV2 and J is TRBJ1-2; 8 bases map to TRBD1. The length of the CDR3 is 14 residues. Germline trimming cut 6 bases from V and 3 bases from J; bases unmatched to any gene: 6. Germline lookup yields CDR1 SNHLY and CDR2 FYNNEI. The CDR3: CASREQGDDYGYTF. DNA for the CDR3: TGTGCCAGCAGAGAACAGGGGGACGACTATGGCTACACCTTC.

The CDR3 DNA is TGTGCCAGCCTATACGGGACTTCCACGCATGAGCAGTTCTTC. Its translation: CASLYGTSTHEQFF. The gene calls are TRBV7-2 and TRBJ2-1, with D maybe TRBD2 (6 bases). From germline, CDR1 is SGHTA and CDR2 FQGNSA. The CDR3 extends over 14 amino acids. Trimming took off 8 bases at V and 8 bases at J, with 19 bases between the two ends.

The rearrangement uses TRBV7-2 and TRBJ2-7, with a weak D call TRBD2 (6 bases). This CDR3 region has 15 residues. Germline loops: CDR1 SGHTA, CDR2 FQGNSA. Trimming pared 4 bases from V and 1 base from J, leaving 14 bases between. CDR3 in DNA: TGTGCCAGCAGCTCCACGGGGGAGAGATCCTACGAGCAGTACTTC. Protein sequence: CASSSTGERSYEQYF.

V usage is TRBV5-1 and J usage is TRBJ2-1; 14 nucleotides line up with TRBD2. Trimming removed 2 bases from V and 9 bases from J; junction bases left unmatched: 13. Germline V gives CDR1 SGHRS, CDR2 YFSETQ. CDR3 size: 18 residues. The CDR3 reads CASSLAFPGTSGGFEQFF. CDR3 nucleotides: TGCGCCAGCAGCTTAGCGTTCCCCGGGACTAGCGGGGGTTTTGAGCAGTTCTTC.

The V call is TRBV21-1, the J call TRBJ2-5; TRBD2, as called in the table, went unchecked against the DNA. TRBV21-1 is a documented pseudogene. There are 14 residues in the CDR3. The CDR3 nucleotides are TGTGCCAGCAGCAAAGTTCTAGAAGAAGAGACCCAGTACTTC. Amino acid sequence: CASSKVLEEETQYF.

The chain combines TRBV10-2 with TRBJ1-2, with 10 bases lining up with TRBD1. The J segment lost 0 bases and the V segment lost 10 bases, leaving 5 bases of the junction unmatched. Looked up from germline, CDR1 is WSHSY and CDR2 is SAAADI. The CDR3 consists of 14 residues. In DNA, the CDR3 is TGCGCCACCCGGGACAGGGGTTCTAACTATGGCTACACCTTC. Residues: CATRDRGSNYGYTF.